These 30 T cell receptor beta chains came from one sample sequenced in a study of T cell responses to AZD1222 COVID-19 vaccine. TCRdb's copy holds only in-frame clones and misses some; the assay was immunoSEQ multiplex PCR. The table lists about 68,000 clones, about 80% of them singletons. This sample comprised peripheral blood, obtained on day 0 of AZD1222 vaccination. These receptors were collected from an adult in good health.

J is TRBJ1-3 and V is TRBV5-1; TRBD1 is a possible D gene (5 bases). Germline V CDR1 and CDR2: SGHRS, YFSETQ. This CDR3 has 16 amino acids. The ends were cut back, 0 bases at V and 0 bases at J, with 10 bases in the middle. DNA of the CDR3: TGCGCCAGCAGCTTGGTAGACAGTCCCTCTGGAAACACCATATATTTT. Amino acids: CASSLVDSPSGNTIYF.

This chain connects TRBV5-4 to TRBJ2-2, with 8 bases that match TRBD1. This CDR3 comprises 13 residues. Trimming took 7 bases from V and 7 from J; bases not matched to a gene: 6. Per germline, CDR1 SGHNT and CDR2 YYREEE (reference sequence). The CDR3 bases are TGTGCCAGCGAGGGACAGGCGGGCGGGGAGCTGTTTTTT. Residues: CASEGQAGGELFF.

This rearrangement joins TRBV18 to TRBJ1-2; D gene uncertain. Trimming removed 2 bases at V and 2 bases at J, with 15 bases between. CDR3 length: 16 residues. CDR1 and CDR2 (germline): KGHSH, LQKENI. The CDR3 loop reads CASSPMTIPDNYGYTF. The CDR3 bases are TGTGCCAGCTCACCAATGACAATCCCCGACAACTATGGCTACACCTTC. The full variable domain, completed using reference TRBV18 and TRBJ1-2, is NAGVMQNPRHLVRRRGQEARLRCSPMKGHSHVYWYRQLPEEGLKFMVYLQKENIIDESGMPKERFSAEFPKEGPSILRIQQVVRGDSAAYFCASSPMTIPDNYGYTFGSGTRLTVV.

This rearrangement joins TRBV28 to TRBJ2-4, with TRBD1 identical over 9 bases. V lost 0 bases, J lost 4 bases, and 1 base stayed unmatched. Germline-derived CDR1 and CDR2 are MDHEN and SYDVKM. The CDR3 consists of 15 residues. DNA for the CDR3: TGTGCCAGCAGTTTATGGACAGGGGGAAAAAACATTCAGTACTTC. Its translation: CASSLWTGGKNIQYF. Together with reference TRBV28 and TRBJ2-4, the CDR3 gives the full variable domain: DVKVTQSSRYLVKRTGEKVFLECVQDMDHENMFWYRQDPGLGLRLIYFSYDVKMKEKGDIPEGYSVSREKKERFSLILESASTNQTSMYLCASSLWTGGKNIQYFGAGTRLSVL.

The chain recombines TRBV7-6 with TRBJ1-2; D remains unclear. The CDR3 totals 15 residues. The germline V gene encodes CDR1 SGHVS and CDR2 FNYEAQ. The germline V and J ends were trimmed by 2 bases and 4 bases, with 14 bases remaining between them. CDR3 sequence (DNA): TGTGCCAGCAGCTTAAATGAGGCGACATTCTATGGCTACACCTTC. Its translation: CASSLNEATFYGYTF.

The V gene is TRBV7-9, the J gene TRBJ1-1; no clear D. V was shortened by 3 bases and J by 7 bases, with 18 bases between the two germline ends. Germline assignment: CDR1 SEHNR and CDR2 FQNEAQ (reference sequence). CDR3 length: 15 amino acids. The CDR3 nucleotides are TGTGCCAGCAGCTTTAGTCAGGTGGGTCGCGGTGAAGCTTTCTTT. It is translated as CASSFSQVGRGEAFF.

In regard to this clone: A junction boundary mismatches the germline segment, possibly from a read error. This chain joins TRBV7-7 and TRBJ1-2; D might be TRBD1 (6 bases). The CDR3 totals 16 residues. Germline CDR1 SSHAT, CDR2 FNYEAQ (reference sequence). In DNA form, the CDR3 reads TGTGCTAGCAGCTTAGACCTGCAGGGGTGCTCTTATGGCTACACCTTC. Protein: CASSLDLQGCSYGYTF.

The chain is built from TRBV6-1 and TRBJ1-3; D gene uncertain. The germline gives CDR1 MNHNS, CDR2 SASEGT. The CDR3 loop spans 15 amino acids. Trimming took off 2 bases at V and 0 bases at J, with 8 bases between the two ends. The CDR3 protein is CASSERVSSGNTIYF. The CDR3 DNA is TGTGCCAGCAGTGAAAGGGTGAGCTCTGGAAACACCATATATTTT.

V gene TRBV5-1 combines with J gene TRBJ1-6; D might be TRBD1 (5 bases). CDR1 and CDR2 (germline): SGHRS, YFSETQ. The CDR3 runs 19 residues. V lost 5 bases, J lost 5 bases, and 26 bases lay in between. As DNA, the CDR3 is TGCGCCAGCAGACTACTTATTAGGGCGAGGGGAGGCGATAATTCACCCCTCCACTTT. Its translation: CASRLLIRARGGDNSPLHF.

V gene TRBV5-8 combines with J gene TRBJ1-6, with 8 bases identical to TRBD1. The CDR3 consists of 12 residues. Germline assignment: CDR1 SGHTS and CDR2 YDEGEE. The CDR3 region has the DNA TGTGTCGCAGGGGGCTCGGCTTCACCCCTCCACTTT. Translating gives CVAGGSASPLHF.

The chain uses TRBV3-1 (or the pseudogene TRBV3-2) and TRBJ2-2, with D perhaps assigned TRBD1 or TRBD2 (5 bases each). Trimming cost V 1 base and J 12 bases, with 12 bases left between them. Germline loops: CDR1 LGHDT, CDR2 YNNKEL (reference sequence). The CDR3 contains 13 residues. The CDR3 region is CASSQGLGDQLFF. The CDR3, as DNA: TGTGCCAGCAGCCAAGGATTGGGGGACCAGCTGTTTTTT.

The rearrangement joins TRBV30 to TRBJ2-7; TRBD2 is a possible D gene (5 bases). The CDR3 extends over 11 amino acids. Per the germline V gene, CDR1 is GTSNPN and CDR2 is SVGIG (reference sequence). The CDR3 loop is CAARGFHEQYF. The DNA for the CDR3 is TGTGCTGCGCGAGGGTTTCACGAGCAGTACTTC.

The chain couples TRBV29-1 to TRBJ1-2; D may be TRBD1 (6 bases). The length of the CDR3 is 15 residues. The germline gives CDR1 SQVTM, CDR2 ANQGSEA. Trimming took 7 bases from V and 4 from J, leaving 22 bases between them. Written as DNA, the CDR3 is TGCAGCGCCGTAGGGGGGACGGGGGTGGCCTATGGCTACACCTTC. Protein product: CSAVGGTGVAYGYTF. The full variable domain, in which reference TRBV29-1 and TRBJ1-2 provide the parts outside the CDR3, is SAVISQKPSRDICQRGTSLTIQCQVDSQVTMMFWYRQQPGQSLTLIATANQGSEATYESGFVIDKFPISRPNLTFSTLTVSNMSPEDSSIYLCSAVGGTGVAYGYTFGSGTRLTVV.

This chain uses TRBV3-1 (or the pseudogene TRBV3-2) with TRBJ1-2; D is ambiguous. Looked up from germline, CDR1 is LGHDT and CDR2 is YNNKEL (reference sequence). The CDR3 totals 14 residues. V gave up 0 bases and J gave up 8 bases, with 13 bases separating them. Written as DNA, the CDR3 is TGTGCCAGCAGCCAAGACGGGGAGGGCAGGGGCTACACCTTC. Translation gives CASSQDGEGRGYTF.

This chain connects TRBV7-9 to TRBJ1-1, with 9 bases identical to TRBD1. The length of the CDR3 is 14 residues. Trimming took 5 bases from V and 5 from J; bases not matched to a gene: 6. Germline CDR1 SEHNR, CDR2 FQNEAQ (reference sequence). The DNA for the CDR3 is TGTGCCAGCAGCAGAGAACAGGGGGCGACTGAAGCTTTCTTT. Amino acids: CASSREQGATEAFF.

In its sample, this clone was seen a few times. The chain carries TRBV9 and TRBJ1-3; tentative D call: TRBD1 (5 bases). The V gene lost 0 bases and the J gene lost 0 bases, with 7 bases spanning the gap. CDR3 length: 15 amino acids. Germline V gives CDR1 SGDLS, CDR2 YYNGEE. The CDR3 is CASSVGQGSGNTIYF. Written as DNA, the CDR3 is TGTGCCAGCAGCGTAGGGCAGGGCTCTGGAAACACCATATATTTT.

This clone has just a few counts. The J gene is TRBJ2-1, the V gene TRBV28, with D perhaps TRBD2 (6 bases). Germline assignment: CDR1 MDHEN and CDR2 SYDVKM. The CDR3 covers 12 residues. The CDR3 region is CGSGSSYNEQFF. The CDR3 DNA follows: TGTGGTAGCGGTTCCTCCTACAATGAGCAGTTCTTC.

The rearrangement uses TRBV14 and TRBJ2-1, with 7 bases aligning to TRBD2. The CDR3 extends over 13 amino acids. The germline V gene has CDR1 SGHDN and CDR2 FVKESK. Trimming removed 1 base from V and 9 bases from J; junction bases left unmatched: 3. The CDR3 DNA reads TGTGCCAGCAGCCAAGTCCCGGGAGGTGAGCAGTTCTTC. Translated, it gives CASSQVPGGEQFF.

The CDR3 sequence: CASSYSRSFSGNTIYF. DNA for the CDR3: TGTGCCAGCAGTTACTCGAGAAGTTTCTCTGGAAACACCATATATTTT. This chain uses TRBV6-5 with TRBJ1-3; D not certain. V lost 0 bases to trimming and J lost 0 bases, with 9 bases between them. This CDR3 has 16 amino acids. Per germline, CDR1 MNHEY and CDR2 SVGAGI.

The chain employs TRBV7-3 and TRBJ2-1, with TRBD2 as a possible D gene (5 bases). The ends were cut back, 0 bases at V and 10 bases at J, with 13 bases in the middle. The germline CDR1 and CDR2 sequences are SGHTA and FQGTGA. The CDR3 runs 14 residues. Here the CDR3 DNA reads TGTGCCAGCAGCTTAACCATCAGTAGCGACGAGCAGTTCTTC. It encodes CASSLTISSDEQFF.

In this sample, this clone turned up a few times. The chain is built from TRBV19 and TRBJ2-6; weak D call: TRBD1 (5 bases). Trimming removed 3 bases from V and 2 bases from J, with 11 bases in between. The germline V gene has CDR1 LNHDA and CDR2 SQIVND (reference sequence). This CDR3 has 16 residues. The CDR3 protein is CASSMRGRAGANVLTF. In DNA, the CDR3 is TGTGCCAGTAGTATGCGCGGCAGGGCTGGGGCCAACGTCCTGACTTTC.

V gene TRBV7-8 combines with J gene TRBJ1-2; 7 nucleotides agree with TRBD1. With V trimmed by 1 base and J by 4 bases, 9 bases remained unmatched. Germline V gene sequence: CDR1 SGHVS, CDR2 FQNEAQ. The CDR3 consists of 16 residues. The DNA for the CDR3 is TGTGCCAGCAGCTTAGTTCACAGGGGAGGGGGCTATGGCTACACCTTC. Protein: CASSLVHRGGGYGYTF.

This clone has just a few counts. This sequence joins TRBV27 and TRBJ1-4; D perhaps matches TRBD1 (6 bases). The CDR3 covers 13 residues. Trimming removed 7 bases from V and 4 bases from J, with 10 bases in between. CDR1 and CDR2 (germline): MNHEY, SMNVEV (reference sequence). This chain's CDR3 is CASKRQVNEKLFF. For the CDR3, the DNA is TGTGCCAGCAAAAGACAGGTTAATGAAAAACTGTTTTTT.

The chain employs TRBV18 and TRBJ1-2, with 7 bases matching TRBD1. Trimming removed 10 bases from V and 4 bases from J; junction bases left unmatched: 12. Germline CDR1 KGHSH, CDR2 LQKENI. The CDR3 is 14 residues long. The CDR3 spells CATTQGQRSYGYTF. The DNA for the CDR3 is TGTGCCACCACACAGGGACAGCGCTCCTATGGCTACACCTTC.

The rearrangement links TRBV28 to TRBJ2-5; no reliable D call. V was trimmed by 4 bases and J by 3 bases, leaving 18 bases between them. The CDR3 runs 16 residues. Looked up from germline, CDR1 is MDHEN and CDR2 is SYDVKM. DNA of the CDR3: TGTGCCAGCAGTTCTCCCATCTCGGCGGCGGAAGAGACCCAGTACTTC. It is translated as CASSSPISAAEETQYF. The whole variable domain, remainder taken from reference TRBV28 and TRBJ2-5, is DVKVTQSSRYLVKRTGEKVFLECVQDMDHENMFWYRQDPGLGLRLIYFSYDVKMKEKGDIPEGYSVSREKKERFSLILESASTNQTSMYLCASSSPISAAEETQYFGPGTRLLVL.

This sequence joins TRBV9 and TRBJ2-5; 9 nucleotides align to TRBD2. The CDR3 loop spans 17 amino acids. Germline V gene data show CDR1 as SGDLS and CDR2 as YYNGEE. The ends lost 3 bases at V and 2 bases at J; junction bases unmatched: 11. The CDR3 is CASSAAQASGEQETQYF. For the CDR3, the DNA is TGTGCCAGCAGCGCCGCTCAGGCTAGCGGGGAACAAGAGACCCAGTACTTC.

This rearrangement joins TRBV6-4 to TRBJ2-1, with D possibly being TRBD1 or TRBD2 (5 bases each). V was pared by 3 bases and J by 10 bases, with 16 bases between. The CDR3 covers 14 residues. Germline-derived CDR1 and CDR2 are MRHNA and SNTAGT. CDR3 DNA sequence: TGTGCCAGCAGTGAACAGGACCTTAGAGGGGAGCAGTTCTTC. Its protein product is CASSEQDLRGEQFF.

Concerning this clone itself: This specimen includes other DNA sequences encoding the same CDR3. This chain's CDR3 is CASSWGQGLNTEAFF. The DNA of the CDR3 is TGCGCCAGCAGCTGGGGACAGGGGTTGAACACTGAAGCTTTCTTT. This sequence joins TRBV5-1 and TRBJ1-1; TRBD1 agrees at 10 bases. The CDR3 has 15 residues. The germline V gene has CDR1 SGHRS and CDR2 YFSETQ. V dropped 3 bases and J dropped 0; count of bases not matched to a gene: 2.

CDR3 in DNA: TGCGCCAGCAGCTTGAGGGCTGCTTTTAACACCGGGGAGCTGTTTTTT. This gives the protein CASSLRAAFNTGELFF. The chain uses TRBV5-1 and TRBJ2-2, with no clear D. V lost 1 base, J lost 2 bases, and 12 bases lay in between. This CDR3 has 16 residues. Germline V gene lookup returns CDR1 SGHRS and CDR2 YFSETQ.

This chain connects TRBV10-3 to TRBJ2-7; 8 bases agree with TRBD2. Germline assignment: CDR1 ENHRY and CDR2 SYGVKD. The CDR3 is 14 residues long. V lost 0 bases, J lost 6 bases, and 4 bases stayed unmatched. The CDR3 sequence: CAISESGTRGEQYF. Here the CDR3 DNA reads TGTGCCATCAGTGAGTCGGGGACTAGGGGCGAGCAGTACTTC.